The 21 T cell receptor beta chains below all came from one sample that was sequenced in a study of T cell responses to AZD1222 COVID-19 vaccine. TCRdb's table, derived via immunoSEQ multiplex PCR, lists solely in-frame clones and lacks some. The data contain 180,000 or so clones, about 91% of them singletons. Sequenced here: peripheral blood, sampled 28 days after the second AZD1222 dose. The receptors stem from an adult who received the AZD1222 COVID-19 vaccine.

V is TRBV2 and J is TRBJ1-5; TRBD1 agrees at 9 bases. Germline V gives CDR1 SNHLY, CDR2 FYNNEI. Trimming removed 9 bases from V and 2 bases from J; junction bases left unmatched: 5. This CDR3 spans 14 amino acids. The CDR3 DNA sequence: TGTGCCAGTTACCGGGACAGGGGCAATCAGCCCCAGCATTTT. This sequence encodes CASYRDRGNQPQHF.

The chain has TRBV4-3 and TRBJ1-1; D unresolved. The CDR3 consists of 12 residues. V was clipped by 3 bases and J by 1 base, with 3 bases between them. Looked up from germline, CDR1 is LGHNA and CDR2 is YSLEER. The CDR3: CASSHANTEAFF. Written as DNA, the CDR3 is TGCGCCAGCAGCCATGCGAACACTGAAGCTTTCTTT.

The chain is built from TRBV7-9 and TRBJ1-5; maybe TRBD1 (5 bases). The CDR3 covers 14 residues. V lost 5 bases, J lost 7 bases, and 15 bases lay in between. The germline V gene has CDR1 SEHNR and CDR2 FQNEAQ (reference sequence). The CDR3 bases are TGTGCCAGCAGCCTTCCCGGGGGTTCCCAGCCCCAGCATTTT. It yields the protein CASSLPGGSQPQHF.

V gene TRBV5-1 combines with J gene TRBJ2-3; D is possibly TRBD1 (5 bases). This CDR3 region has 15 residues. Germline V gives CDR1 SGHRS, CDR2 YFSETQ. V lost 0 bases and J 4 bases, leaving 12 bases between the germline ends. This CDR3 is CASSLVAGYPDTQYF. The CDR3 nucleotides read TGCGCCAGCAGCTTGGTGGCAGGGTATCCAGATACGCAGTATTTT. Based on the CDR3 plus reference TRBV5-1 and TRBJ2-3, the full variable domain is KAGVTQTPRYLIKTRGQQVTLSCSPISGHRSVSWYQQTPGQGLQFLFEYFSETQRNKGNFPGRFSGRQFSNSRSEMNVSTLELGDSALYLCASSLVAGYPDTQYFGPGTRLTVL.

This clone was found a few times. The V call is TRBV7-2, the J call TRBJ1-4; D perhaps matches TRBD1 (5 bases). Germline lookup yields CDR1 SGHTA and CDR2 FQGNSA. Trimming took 6 bases from V and 5 from J, leaving 10 bases between them. This CDR3 is built from 13 residues. The CDR3 sequence: CASRWEGNEKLFF. The CDR3 region has the DNA TGTGCCAGCAGATGGGAGGGGAATGAAAAACTGTTTTTT.

This clone appeared once. J is TRBJ2-7 and V is TRBV5-1; D remains ambiguous. The CDR3 sequence is 14 residues long. CDR1 and CDR2 from the germline V gene are SGHRS and YFSETQ. The V end was cut by 4 bases, the J end by 0 bases, with 11 bases between. The CDR3 nucleotides read TGCGCCAGCAGCGTAGAGGACCGCTCCTACGAGCAGTACTTC. This sequence encodes CASSVEDRSYEQYF.

The chain is built from TRBV7-9 and TRBJ2-2; 8 bases are a match to TRBD1. V was pared by 3 bases and J by 1 base, with 1 base of the junction left unmatched. This CDR3 is built from 15 residues. Germline-derived CDR1 and CDR2 are SEHNR and FQNEAQ (reference sequence). CDR3 residues: CASSFRGQNTGELFF. In DNA form, the CDR3 reads TGTGCCAGCAGCTTCAGGGGGCAGAACACCGGGGAGCTGTTTTTT.

The chain employs TRBV7-9 and TRBJ2-7; D uncertain. The CDR3 totals 10 residues. The V end was cut by 5 bases, the J end by 8 bases, with 7 bases between. CDR1 and CDR2 (germline): SEHNR, FQNEAQ (reference sequence). Here the CDR3 DNA reads TGTGCCAGCAGCCCGGGTAAGCAGTACTTC. Its protein is CASSPGKQYF.

This clone was detected only once. This chain joins TRBV6-1 and TRBJ2-1; D unresolved. This CDR3 comprises 14 residues. The germline V gene encodes CDR1 MNHNS and CDR2 SASEGT. The V end lost 1 base, the J end lost 8 bases, and 12 bases lay between the germline ends. The CDR3 spells CASSEGPSNDEQFF. The CDR3 coding sequence is TGTGCCAGCAGTGAAGGCCCCAGCAACGATGAGCAGTTCTTC.

The chain employs TRBV28 and TRBJ1-4, with D tentatively TRBD1 (5 bases). V gave up 2 bases and J gave up 10 bases, with 11 bases separating them. The CDR3 sequence is 13 residues long. The germline CDR1 and CDR2 sequences are MDHEN and SYDVKM. The CDR3 DNA reads as TGTGCCAGCAGTTTAACCCGGGGCGGAAAACTGTTTTTT. Protein product: CASSLTRGGKLFF.

This clone was observed a single time. Here the CDR3 reads CASSTGNSNQPQHF. Written as DNA, the CDR3 is TGTGCCAGTAGTACAGGAAATAGCAATCAGCCCCAGCATTTT. The chain carries TRBV19 and TRBJ1-5; D gene ambiguous. The germline V and J ends were trimmed by 4 bases and 0 bases, with 7 bases remaining between them. Germline V gene sequence: CDR1 LNHDA, CDR2 SQIVND (reference sequence). The CDR3 has 14 amino acids.

The chain employs TRBV18 and TRBJ1-1; 7 bases line up with TRBD1. This CDR3 spans 13 amino acids. Losses at the gene ends were 4 bases for V and 4 bases for J; bases not matched to a gene: 3. CDR1 KGHSH and CDR2 LQKENI come from the germline V gene. The CDR3 DNA sequence: TGTGCCAGCTCACGGACAGGAACCACTGAAGCTTTCTTT. This sequence encodes CASSRTGTTEAFF.

This clone was seen once. V is TRBV14 and J is TRBJ1-3; the match to TRBD1 covers 7 bases. V shed 5 bases and J 0 bases; nucleotides not matched to a gene: 4. Per germline, CDR1 SGHDN and CDR2 FVKESK. CDR3 size: 15 residues. CDR3 sequence reads: CASSEGARSGNTIYF. The CDR3 DNA sequence: TGTGCCAGCAGCGAGGGGGCCCGCTCTGGAAACACCATATATTTT.

The chain uses TRBV5-6 and TRBJ2-3; D assignment may be TRBD1 or TRBD2 (5 bases each). This CDR3 spans 15 amino acids. The germline V and J ends were trimmed by 0 bases and 4 bases, with 12 bases remaining between them. Germline V gives CDR1 SGHDT, CDR2 YYEEEE. In DNA, the CDR3 is TGTGCCAGCAGCTTGGCGGGGTGGGGCGCAGATACGCAGTATTTT. It encodes CASSLAGWGADTQYF.

As regards this clone: Other nucleotide sequences from this sample produce the same CDR3. The gene calls are TRBV6-5 and TRBJ2-7; 7 nucleotides agree with TRBD1. Per germline, CDR1 MNHEY and CDR2 SVGAGI. The CDR3 contains 14 residues. V gave up 0 bases and J gave up 2 bases; unmatched junction bases: 1. The CDR3 nucleotides read TGTGCCAGCAGTTACTCAACAGGGGCCTACGAGCAGTACTTC. Amino acid sequence: CASSYSTGAYEQYF.

This clone was seen a single time. This chain joins TRBV5-5 and TRBJ2-7; D is possibly TRBD2 (5 bases). The CDR3 covers 17 residues. V lost 0 bases to trimming and J lost 3 bases, with 19 bases between them. The germline V gene has CDR1 SGHKS and CDR2 YYEKEE (reference sequence). The CDR3 sequence: CASSLAGLYTLFYEQYF. Here the CDR3 DNA reads TGTGCCAGCAGCTTGGCGGGATTATACACCTTATTCTACGAGCAGTACTTC.

A single count supports this clone. The gene calls are TRBV24-1 and TRBJ2-1; 12 nucleotides align to TRBD2. Trimming cost V 6 bases and J 8 bases; bases outside gene matches: 4. The CDR3 consists of 14 residues. Germline V gene lookup returns CDR1 KGHDR and CDR2 SFDVKD. The DNA of the CDR3 is TGTGCCACCAGTTCTAGCGGGGGGGCTGATGAGCAGTTCTTC. As protein: CATSSSGGADEQFF.

The chain employs TRBV27 and TRBJ2-1; D is ambiguous. Germline lookup yields CDR1 MNHEY and CDR2 SMNVEV (reference sequence). V lost 2 bases and J lost 4, with 6 bases in between. The CDR3 length is 13 residues. For the CDR3, the DNA is TGTGCCAGCAGTTTAAATACGTACAATGAGCAGTTCTTC. Translation gives CASSLNTYNEQFF.

The V and J genes are TRBV5-8 and TRBJ1-3; D call uncertain. The CDR3 runs to 17 residues. Deletions cut 2 bases from V and 0 bases from J, with 15 bases between. Germline values: CDR1 SGHTS, CDR2 YDEGEE. The CDR3 DNA reads as TGTGCCAGCAGCTTCGGTCAGGTCACCAGCTCTGGAAACACCATATATTTT. As protein: CASSFGQVTSSGNTIYF.

The CDR3 loop is CASHTDFYEQYF. In DNA form, the CDR3 reads TGTGCCAGTCATACAGATTTCTACGAGCAGTACTTC. The gene calls are TRBV27 and TRBJ2-7; D is ambiguous. The CDR3 extends over 12 amino acids. The ends were cut back, 9 bases at V and 3 bases at J, with 12 bases in the middle. Per the germline V gene, CDR1 is MNHEY and CDR2 is SMNVEV (reference sequence).

This chain connects TRBV3-1 (or the pseudogene TRBV3-2) to TRBJ2-7; 9 bases match TRBD1. In germline, CDR1 is LGHDT, CDR2 YNNKEL (reference sequence). The CDR3 has 16 residues. J was trimmed by 3 bases and V by 3 bases; bases with no gene match: 9. The CDR3 protein is CASSQKGQGKGYEQYF. The DNA of the CDR3 is TGTGCCAGCAGCCAGAAAGGACAGGGGAAGGGCTACGAGCAGTACTTC.